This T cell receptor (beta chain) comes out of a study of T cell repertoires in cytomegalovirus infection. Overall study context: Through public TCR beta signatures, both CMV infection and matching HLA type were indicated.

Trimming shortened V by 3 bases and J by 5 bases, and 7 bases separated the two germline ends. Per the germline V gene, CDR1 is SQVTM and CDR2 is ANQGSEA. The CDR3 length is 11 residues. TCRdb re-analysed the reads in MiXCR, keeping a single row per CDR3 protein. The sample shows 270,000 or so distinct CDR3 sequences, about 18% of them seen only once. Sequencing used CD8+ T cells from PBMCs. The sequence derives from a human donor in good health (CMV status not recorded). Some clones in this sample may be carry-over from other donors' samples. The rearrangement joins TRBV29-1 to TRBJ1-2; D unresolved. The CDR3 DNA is TGCAGCGTTGAGTTACGGTATGGCTACACCTTC. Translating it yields CSVELRYGYTF.